This TCR beta chain was captured in a study of blood T cell repertoires in COVID-19. Study summary: Both acute and convalescent COVID-19 samples were obtained from the United States, Italy and Spain. T cells, B-cell-depleted T cells, or PBMCs supplied cDNA or gDNA.

This CDR3 is 14 amino acids long. Germline V CDR1 and CDR2: MDHEN, SYDVKM. V lost 6 bases and J lost 4, with 16 bases in between. The Seattle site enrolled patients during active infection and followed them longitudinally. Original methodology: Amplification with reference gene primers provided the estimates of nucleated cell counts. Clones were read by immunoSEQ multiplex PCR, and TCRdb kept only the in-frame ones, dropping some. V, J and clone size were drawn from that table, and D and trimming were deduced from the DNA. Among roughly 190,000 clones listed, about four fifths were seen once. The sequenced sample consisted of peripheral blood. The chain recombines TRBV28 with TRBJ2-7; a weak D match, TRBD2 (6 bases). This TCR was recovered from a woman aged 60-75 years with COVID-19, enrolled during active disease. CDR3 protein: CASRPTGTSYEQYV. In DNA form, the CDR3 reads TGTGCCAGCAGACCTACCGGGACTTCGTACGAGCAGTACGTC.